This passage covers 24 T cell receptor beta chains from one sample sequenced in a study of blood T cell repertoires in COVID-19. Libraries were prepared by immunoSEQ multiplex PCR; TCRdb keeps only in-frame clonotypes and omits some of them. Counted here are approximately 25,000 clones, 82% occurring once; the ten biggest clones make up approximately 8.6%. The sequenced material came from peripheral blood. Receptor source: a human donor in a cohort sampled during active COVID-19.

A word on this clone: This CDR3 is also generated by other DNA sequences in the sample. This chain links TRBV12-3 or TRBV12-4 with TRBJ2-5, with D possibly matching TRBD2 (6 bases). The V and J ends lost 2 bases and 4 bases respectively, with 8 bases between them. The CDR3 runs 13 residues. The CDR3 here is CASSLRGGETQYF. As DNA, the CDR3 is TGTGCCAGCAGTTTACGGGGAGGAGAGACCCAGTACTTC.

This sequence joins TRBV10-2 and TRBJ1-4, with D tentatively TRBD1 (6 bases). V was clipped by 0 bases and J by 8 bases, with 13 bases between them. The length of the CDR3 is 15 residues. CDR1 and CDR2 (germline): WSHSY, SAAADI. The CDR3 here is CASSESGHPGEKLFF. The CDR3 DNA reads as TGCGCCAGCAGTGAGTCGGGACACCCGGGGGAAAAACTGTTTTTT.

The rearrangement uses TRBV11-3 and TRBJ2-3; D is ambiguous. Germline CDR1 is SGHNT and CDR2 is YENEEA. This CDR3 contains 12 residues. V was shortened by 5 bases and J by 6 bases, with 9 bases between the two germline ends. The CDR3 here is CASSRSRDTQYF. CDR3 DNA sequence: TGTGCCAGCAGCCGCTCTAGGGATACGCAGTATTTT.

V is TRBV6-9 and J is TRBJ1-1; 7 positions match TRBD1. CDR1 and CDR2 from the germline V gene are MNHGY and SVAAGI. The V and J ends lost 6 bases and 0 bases, in that order; junction bases with no gene match: 13. The CDR3 is 17 residues long. The DNA of the CDR3 is TGTGCCAGCAGCTCGCACAGGGGCCTCGCCATGAACACTGAAGCTTTCTTT. Amino acid sequence: CASSSHRGLAMNTEAFF.

CDR3 coding DNA: TGTGCCAGCAGGTTGGGCCCGATGAACACTGAAGCTTTCTTT. As protein: CASRLGPMNTEAFF. The genes are TRBV7-3 and TRBJ1-1, with D unresolved. The CDR3 spans 14 residues. The germline gives CDR1 SGHTA, CDR2 FQGTGA. The V end was cut by 6 bases, the J end by 0 bases, with 11 bases between.

The chain employs TRBV5-1 and TRBJ1-1; D not resolved. This CDR3 has 16 amino acids. The ends were cut back, 0 bases at V and 0 bases at J, with 12 bases in the middle. In germline, CDR1 is SGHRS, CDR2 YFSETQ. DNA for the CDR3: TGCGCCAGCAGCTTGGGGTCGGTACCTATGAACACTGAAGCTTTCTTT. Encoded protein: CASSLGSVPMNTEAFF.

The chain couples TRBV6-2 or TRBV6-3 to TRBJ2-2; 8 bases match TRBD2. The CDR3 length is 14 residues. Trimming cost V 4 bases and J 3 bases; bases outside gene matches: 1. The germline CDR1 and CDR2 sequences are MNHEY and SVGEGT. The CDR3 bases are TGTGCCAGCAGTTTGACTAGCGACACCGGGGAGCTGTTTTTT. Protein sequence: CASSLTSDTGELFF.

The V call is TRBV7-2, the J call TRBJ1-3; 7 bases agree with TRBD1. The germline V gene encodes CDR1 SGHTA and CDR2 FQGNSA. This CDR3 is built from 16 residues. With V trimmed by 4 bases and J by 4 bases, 10 bases remained unmatched. The CDR3 here is CASSSGQAHSGNTIYF. CDR3 bases: TGTGCCAGCAGCTCCGGACAGGCCCACTCCGGAAACACCATATATTTT.

Worth noting for this clone: The sample carries other DNA sequences with the same CDR3. V and J are TRBV29-1 and TRBJ2-1, with 11 positions matching TRBD2. Per germline, CDR1 SQVTM and CDR2 ANQGSEA. With 7 bases clipped from V and 4 bases from J, the junction kept 3 bases outside the gene matches. The CDR3 consists of 13 residues. CDR3 sequence: CSAGTSGYNEQFF. Written as DNA, the CDR3 is TGCAGCGCAGGGACTAGCGGATACAATGAGCAGTTCTTC.

The rearrangement uses TRBV4-2 and TRBJ2-7, with D possibly being TRBD2 (6 bases). There are 15 residues in the CDR3. Germline CDR1 and CDR2: LGHNA and YNFKEQ. Trimming took 3 bases from V and 0 from J, leaving 12 bases between them. CDR3 nucleotide sequence: TGTGCCAGCAGCCAGACTAGACTCCTCTCCTACGAGCAGTACTTC. This codes for CASSQTRLLSYEQYF.

The gene calls are TRBV20-1 and TRBJ2-7, with D perhaps matching TRBD2 (6 bases). Per the germline V gene, CDR1 is DFQATT and CDR2 is SNEGSKA (reference sequence). The V end was cut by 3 bases, the J end by 2 bases, with 17 bases between. This CDR3 has 15 residues. Here the CDR3 reads CSASKTAGFTYEQYF. CDR3 bases: TGCAGTGCTAGTAAGACAGCGGGTTTTACCTACGAGCAGTACTTC.

The chain couples TRBV6-2 or TRBV6-3 to TRBJ2-7, with 9 bases lining up with TRBD2. The CDR3 length is 15 residues. From germline, CDR1 is MNHEY and CDR2 SVGEGT. With V trimmed by 4 bases and J by 2 bases, 6 bases remained unmatched. CDR3 in amino acids: CASSSTAGGTYEQYF. CDR3 sequence (DNA): TGTGCCAGCAGTTCTACAGCGGGGGGCACCTACGAGCAGTACTTC.

The J gene is TRBJ2-7, the V gene TRBV10-3, with 7 bases matching TRBD2. The germline CDR1 and CDR2 sequences are ENHRY and SYGVKD. The CDR3 loop spans 13 amino acids. Germline trimming cut 8 bases from V and 5 bases from J; bases unmatched to any gene: 9. CDR3 bases: TGTGCCATCGGATCGCAGGGAGGGAACGAGCAGTACTTC. Translation: CAIGSQGGNEQYF.

The rearrangement links TRBV6-5 to TRBJ2-2; 7 bases fit TRBD1. The germline gives CDR1 MNHEY, CDR2 SVGAGI. The V segment lost 0 bases and the J segment 6 bases; nucleotides outside the gene matches: 7. The CDR3 totals 16 residues. CDR3 protein: CASSYSTGVVAGELFF. CDR3 DNA sequence: TGTGCCAGCAGTTACTCTACAGGGGTAGTGGCCGGGGAGCTGTTTTTT.

This chain uses TRBV6-5 with TRBJ2-3; 9 bases map to TRBD2. This CDR3 spans 15 amino acids. CDR1 and CDR2 from the germline V gene are MNHEY and SVGAGI. Written as DNA, the CDR3 is TGTGCTACAGCCCTCGCGGGGGGGTACACAGATACGCAGTATTTT. Amino acids: CATALAGGYTDTQYF.

Concerning this clone itself: Mismatch with germline at one junction end may stem from a read error. This sequence joins TRBV3-1 (or the pseudogene TRBV3-2) and TRBJ1-2; 7 bases map to TRBD1. In germline, CDR1 is LGHDT, CDR2 YNNKEL (reference sequence). The CDR3 spans 18 residues. CDR3 DNA: TGTGCCAGCAGCCATGGGGACAGATGGCACCTATGGCGCGGACTATCCCTGTTC. Translated, it gives CASSHGDRWHLWRGLSLF.

This rearrangement joins TRBV15 to TRBJ2-3; D is possibly TRBD2 (7 bases). V gave up 4 bases and J gave up 2 bases, with 10 bases separating them. CDR1 LNHNV and CDR2 YYDKDF come from the germline V gene (reference sequence). The CDR3 length is 14 residues. CDR3 sequence reads: CATSNRDYTDTQYF. The CDR3 region has the DNA TGTGCCACCAGCAACAGGGACTACACAGATACGCAGTATTTT.

The V and J genes are TRBV5-1 and TRBJ2-7; 10 bases fit TRBD1. The CDR3 consists of 14 residues. Trimming took 7 bases from V and 4 from J; bases not matched to a gene: 8. In germline, CDR1 is SGHRS, CDR2 YFSETQ. CDR3 DNA sequence: TGCGCCAGCTCACCCGGGACAGGGGTATACGAGCAGTACTTC. This sequence encodes CASSPGTGVYEQYF.

V usage is TRBV7-8 and J usage is TRBJ1-5; a weak D match, TRBD1 (5 bases). The CDR3 extends over 13 amino acids. V lost 5 bases and J lost 4, with 9 bases in between. Germline V gene sequence: CDR1 SGHVS, CDR2 FQNEAQ. As DNA, the CDR3 is TGTGCCAGCAGCCGCGGGGGAAATCAGCCCCAGCATTTT. Amino acid sequence: CASSRGGNQPQHF.

This chain connects TRBV19 to TRBJ1-5; 9 bases are a match to TRBD1. The V and J ends lost 7 bases and 2 bases, in that order; junction bases with no gene match: 15. The CDR3 has 18 amino acids. Per germline, CDR1 LNHDA and CDR2 SQIVND (reference sequence). This CDR3 reads CASTSGGTGKSGNQPQHF. The CDR3 coding sequence is TGTGCCAGTACCTCAGGGGGGACAGGGAAGTCTGGCAATCAGCCCCAGCATTTT.

The chain uses TRBV19 and TRBJ1-4; a weak D match, TRBD1 (5 bases). The CDR3 has 16 residues. V lost 3 bases and J 2 bases, leaving 13 bases between the germline ends. Germline values: CDR1 LNHDA, CDR2 SQIVND (reference sequence). The CDR3 DNA sequence: TGTGCCAGTAGTATCTCGGTGGCAGGGACTAATGAAAAACTGTTTTTT. It specifies CASSISVAGTNEKLFF.

This chain joins TRBV6-5 and TRBJ1-3; possibly TRBD1 for D (5 bases). Trimming removed 2 bases from V and 3 bases from J, with 14 bases in between. This CDR3 contains 16 residues. Germline V gives CDR1 MNHEY, CDR2 SVGAGI. CDR3 amino acids: CASSYLGADLGNTIYF. As DNA, the CDR3 is TGTGCCAGCAGTTACCTTGGGGCGGACCTTGGAAACACCATATATTTT.

This sequence joins TRBV20-1 and TRBJ2-1, with TRBD2 as a possible D gene (6 bases). V shed 3 bases and J shed 9 bases, with 24 bases lying between them. CDR3 size: 16 residues. Germline-derived CDR1 and CDR2 are DFQATT and SNEGSKA (reference sequence). For the CDR3, the DNA is TGCAGTGCTAGTAGGCAACTAGCTGGGGGAGAGGGTGAGCAGTTCTTC. Its translation: CSASRQLAGGEGEQFF.

This clone showed up just once. The gene calls are TRBV7-9 and TRBJ2-1; D may be TRBD1 (6 bases). Germline V lookup: CDR1 SEHNR, CDR2 FQNEAQ (reference sequence). The CDR3 covers 12 residues. Trimming stripped 4 bases from V and 10 bases from J, with 11 bases between. CDR3 region: CASSSRQAEQFF. CDR3 sequence (DNA): TGTGCCAGCAGCTCCCGACAGGCCGAGCAGTTCTTC. Full variable domain (outside the CDR3, taken from reference TRBV7-9 and TRBJ2-1): DTGVSQNPRHKITKRGQNVTFRCDPISEHNRLYWYRQTLGQGPEFLTYFQNEAQLEKSRLLSDRFSAERPKGSFSTLEIQRTEQGDSAMYLCASSSRQAEQFFGPGTRLTVL.